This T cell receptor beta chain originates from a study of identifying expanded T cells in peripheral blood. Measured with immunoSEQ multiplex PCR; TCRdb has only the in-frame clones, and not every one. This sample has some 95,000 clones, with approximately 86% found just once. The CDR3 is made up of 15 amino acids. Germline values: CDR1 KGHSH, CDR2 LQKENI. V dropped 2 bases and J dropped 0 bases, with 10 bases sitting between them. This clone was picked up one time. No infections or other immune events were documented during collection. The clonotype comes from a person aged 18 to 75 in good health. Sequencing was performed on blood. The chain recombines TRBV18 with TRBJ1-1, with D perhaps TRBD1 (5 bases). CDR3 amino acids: CASSPKDSMNTEAFF. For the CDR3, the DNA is TGTGCCAGCTCACCAAAAGACAGTATGAACACTGAAGCTTTCTTT.